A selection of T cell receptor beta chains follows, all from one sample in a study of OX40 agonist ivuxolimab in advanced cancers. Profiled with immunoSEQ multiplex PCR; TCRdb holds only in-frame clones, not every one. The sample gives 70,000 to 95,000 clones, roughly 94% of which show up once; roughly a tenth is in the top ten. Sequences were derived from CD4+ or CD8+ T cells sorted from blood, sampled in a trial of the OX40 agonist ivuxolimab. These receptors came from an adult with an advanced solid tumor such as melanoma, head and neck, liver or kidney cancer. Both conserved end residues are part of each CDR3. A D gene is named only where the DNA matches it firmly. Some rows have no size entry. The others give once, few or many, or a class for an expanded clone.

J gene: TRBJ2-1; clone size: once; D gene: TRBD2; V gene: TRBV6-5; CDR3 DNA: TGTGCCAGCAGTTCGACTAGCGGGGGGGCCTACAATGAGCAGTTCTTC; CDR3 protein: CASSSTSGGAYNEQFF
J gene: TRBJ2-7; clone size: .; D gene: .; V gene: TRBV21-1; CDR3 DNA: TGTGCCAGCAGCAAAGGCAGGGGCGAGCAGTACTTC; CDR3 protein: CASSKGRGEQYF
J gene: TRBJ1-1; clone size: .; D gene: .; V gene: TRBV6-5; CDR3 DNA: TGTGCCAGCAGTTACCCCACTGAAGCTTTCTTT; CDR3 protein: CASSYPTEAFF
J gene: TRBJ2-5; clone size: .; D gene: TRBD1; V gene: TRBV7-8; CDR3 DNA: TGTGCCAGCAGCTTAATCGGGACAGACCAAGAGACCCAGTACTTC; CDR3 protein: CASSLIGTDQETQYF
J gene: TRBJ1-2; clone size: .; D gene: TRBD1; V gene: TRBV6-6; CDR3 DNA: TGTGCCAGCAGCTCGGGACAGGCTGGAGGCTACACCTTC; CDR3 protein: CASSSGQAGGYTF
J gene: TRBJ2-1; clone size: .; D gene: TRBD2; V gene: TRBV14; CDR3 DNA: TGTGCCAGCAAAGCTAGCGGGAGATATGAGCAGTTCTTC; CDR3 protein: CASKASGRYEQFF
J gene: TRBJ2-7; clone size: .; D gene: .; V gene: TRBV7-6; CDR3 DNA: TGTGCCAGCAGCTCGTTAGCGGAATCCTACGAGCAGTACTTC; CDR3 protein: CASSSLAESYEQYF
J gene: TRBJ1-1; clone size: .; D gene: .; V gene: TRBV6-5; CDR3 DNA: TGTGCCAGCAGTTACGGCGGGGGCACTGAAGCTTTCTTT; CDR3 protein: CASSYGGGTEAFF
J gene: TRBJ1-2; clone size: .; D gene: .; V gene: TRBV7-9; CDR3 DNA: TGTGCCAGCAGCCCCCCTTACTCTGGCTACACCTTC; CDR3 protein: CASSPPYSGYTF
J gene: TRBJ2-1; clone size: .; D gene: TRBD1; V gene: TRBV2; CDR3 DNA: TGTGCCAGCACACTAGGACAGGGGATAAATGAGCAGTTCTTC; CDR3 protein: CASTLGQGINEQFF
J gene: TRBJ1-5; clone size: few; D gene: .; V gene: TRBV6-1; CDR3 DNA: TGTGCCAGCAGTGACCAGCCCCAGCATTTT; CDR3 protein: CASSDQPQHF
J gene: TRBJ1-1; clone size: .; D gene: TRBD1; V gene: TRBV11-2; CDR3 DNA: TGTGCCAGCAGCTCCCGGACAGGGGGGAACACTGAAGCTTTCTTT; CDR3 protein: CASSSRTGGNTEAFF
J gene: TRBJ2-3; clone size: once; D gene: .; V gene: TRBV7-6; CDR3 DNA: TGTGCCAGCAGCCTAATGGGGCGGGACGTCACAGATACGCAGTATTTT; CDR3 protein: CASSLMGRDVTDTQYF
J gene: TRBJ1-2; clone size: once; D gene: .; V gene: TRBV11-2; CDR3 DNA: TGTGCCAGCAGCTTAGTGACTAACTATGGCTACACCTTC; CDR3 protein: CASSLVTNYGYTF
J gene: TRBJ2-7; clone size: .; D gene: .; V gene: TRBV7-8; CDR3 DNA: TGTGCCAGCAGCCCCGGAGGGGTTGAGCAGTACTTC; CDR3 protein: CASSPGGVEQYF
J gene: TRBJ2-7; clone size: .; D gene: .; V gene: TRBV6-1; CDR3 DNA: TGTGCCAGCAGTGTGTCCGAAACCTACGAGCAGTACTTC; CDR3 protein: CASSVSETYEQYF
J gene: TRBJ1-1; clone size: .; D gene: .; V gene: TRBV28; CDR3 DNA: TGTGCCAGCAGTTTTCCATATCGAGATATGAACACTGAAGCTTTCTTT; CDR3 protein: CASSFPYRDMNTEAFF
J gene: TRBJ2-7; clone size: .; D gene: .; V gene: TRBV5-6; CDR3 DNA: TGTGCCAGCAGCTTGGGTGACAGCTCCTACGAGCAGTACTTC; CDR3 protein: CASSLGDSSYEQYF
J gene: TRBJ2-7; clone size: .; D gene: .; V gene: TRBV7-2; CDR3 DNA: TGTGCCAGCAGCTTAAGTGATACTAAGCAGTACTTC; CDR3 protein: CASSLSDTKQYF
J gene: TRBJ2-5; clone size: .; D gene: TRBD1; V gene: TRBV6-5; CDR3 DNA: TGTGCCAGCAGTTACCCTGACAGGGATGGTAGGGAGACCCAGTACTTC; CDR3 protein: CASSYPDRDGRETQYF
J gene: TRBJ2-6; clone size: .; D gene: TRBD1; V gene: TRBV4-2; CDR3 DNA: TGTGCCAGCAGCCAAGCTTTGCTCGAGGGACAGGACCGTGGGGCCAACGTCCTGACTTTC; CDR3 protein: CASSQALLEGQDRGANVLTF
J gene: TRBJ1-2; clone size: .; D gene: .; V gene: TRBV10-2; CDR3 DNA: TGCGCCAGCAGTGAAACCCAGGGCGATGGCTACACCTTC; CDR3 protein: CASSETQGDGYTF
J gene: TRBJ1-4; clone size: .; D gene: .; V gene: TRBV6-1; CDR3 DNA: TGTGCCAGCAGTGACTGGTTCCCTAATGAAAAACTGTTTTTT; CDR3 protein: CASSDWFPNEKLFF
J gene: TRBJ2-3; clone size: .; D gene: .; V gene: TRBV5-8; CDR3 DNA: TGTGCCAGCAGCTTGGGAGGGAACACAGATACGCAGTATTTT; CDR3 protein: CASSLGGNTDTQYF
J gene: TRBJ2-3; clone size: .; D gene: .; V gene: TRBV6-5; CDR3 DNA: TGTGCCAGCAGTTCCAGCGGAGATACGCAGTATTTT; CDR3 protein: CASSSSGDTQYF
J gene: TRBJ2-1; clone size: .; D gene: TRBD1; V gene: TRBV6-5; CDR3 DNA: TGTGCCAGCAGTCAGGGGGCGGTGTCCTACAATGAGCAGTTCTTC; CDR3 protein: CASSQGAVSYNEQFF
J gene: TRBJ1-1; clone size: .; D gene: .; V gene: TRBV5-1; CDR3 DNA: TGCGCCAGCAGCTTGGTTCATACGAACACTGAAGCTTTCTTT; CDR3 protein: CASSLVHTNTEAFF
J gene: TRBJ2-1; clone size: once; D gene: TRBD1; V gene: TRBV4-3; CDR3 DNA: TGCGCCAGCAGCCAAGGGACAGGGCTACCAAACAATGAGCAGTTCTTC; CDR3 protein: CASSQGTGLPNNEQFF
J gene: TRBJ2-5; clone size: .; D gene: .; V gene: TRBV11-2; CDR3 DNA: TGTGCCAGCAGCTTAGTGGGAAGTAAAGGAGAGACCCAGTACTTC; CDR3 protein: CASSLVGSKGETQYF
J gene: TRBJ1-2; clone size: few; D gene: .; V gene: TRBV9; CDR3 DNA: TGTGCCAGCAGCGTAGAAGGGGAAGAACACTATGGCTACACCTTC; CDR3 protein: CASSVEGEEHYGYTF
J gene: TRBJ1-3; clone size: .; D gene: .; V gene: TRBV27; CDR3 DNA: TGTGCCAGCAGTCCGTTTTGGGGGAGGTCTGGAAACACCATATATTTT; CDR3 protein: CASSPFWGRSGNTIYF